This T cell receptor beta chain was found in a study of blood T cell repertoires in COVID-19 (dated by TCRdb to the early 2020s). Background on the whole study: The collaborator samples originated in the United States, Italy and Spain and spanned the acute and convalescent phases of COVID-19. Deeply sampled blood TCRbeta repertoires from subjects exposed to, actively infected with, or recovered from COVID-19 were included in the dataset. Where HLA class I and class II types were available, the types were taken from metadata supplied by the sample provider, not from assay-based typing. The repertoires were released in a freely available public database intended as a resource for research on the immune response to SARS-CoV-2. The samples were drawn from the first 160 participants of the ongoing ImmuneRACE study and from 950 to 1,500 subjects provided by 6 global collaborators. The prospective study material was composed of cDNA or gDNA derived from T cells, B-cell-depleted T cells, or PBMCs. A de-identified subject ID, COVID-19 status, age in years and sex were almost always included in the sample metadata. Paper-wide results and their limitations: Clinical and demographic metadata were provided uncurated, with the amount varying by source and participant.

The CDR1 and CDR2 encoded by the germline V gene are SQVTM and ANQGSEA. Here V drops 3 bases and J drops 2 bases, and the junction holds 3 bases not matched to any gene. The CDR3 covers 14 residues, taking in both the cysteine and the phenylalanine. Of all the DNA, just the CDR3 is kept, 42 bases in frame from base 1. TCRbeta CDR3 regions were amplified from genomic DNA by means of the immunoSEQ Assay, a bias-controlled multiplex PCR. The original methods were these. Nucleated cell counts per sample were estimated from amplification of reference gene primers within the assay. To quantify the absolute abundance of each unique TCRbeta CDR3 rearrangement, sequence reads were collapsed and filtered. Productive Simpson clonality was computed per sample as the square root of Simpson's diversity index over productive rearrangements. TCRdb took this table from immuneACCESS and kept in-frame rearrangements with V and J called. Such tables lack part of the clones; where checked against another copy, unresolved V genes explain under half of the gap, and the rest is unexplained. The V and J calls and clone size were taken over from that table, and D and trimming were inferred from the DNA. A total of fewer than 350,000 clones appear in this sample, roughly 90% of them only once. The ten top clones hold about 1.7% of the sample.

In the prospective study, participants were about 18 to 100 years old, resided in about two dozen geographic areas of the United States, and were enrolled through a virtual design. Cohort assignment in the prospective study relied on participant-reported clinical history from a screening survey and a study questionnaire. In the prospective study, whole blood, serum and a nasopharyngeal or oropharyngeal swab were collected from each participant by mobile phlebotomists. Over a 2-month period, participants in the prospective study had the option of providing additional blood draws and questionnaires. Before DNA extraction, prospective study blood samples were shipped either frozen or at room temperature. As concerns this clone: What antigen it recognizes has not been identified. Per-nucleotide qualities are absent, and no much larger clonotype sits a single base away.

The rearrangement combines TRBV29-1 with TRBJ2-7; TRBD2 matches 11 bases in the middle. The sequence was obtained from a young woman with acute COVID-19. The material sequenced was PBMCs or T cells enriched from blood (not recorded which). The sequence in DNA is TGCAGCGTTGAGACTAGCGGGGTCACCTACGAGCAGTACTTC. This translates into CSVETSGVTYEQYF.